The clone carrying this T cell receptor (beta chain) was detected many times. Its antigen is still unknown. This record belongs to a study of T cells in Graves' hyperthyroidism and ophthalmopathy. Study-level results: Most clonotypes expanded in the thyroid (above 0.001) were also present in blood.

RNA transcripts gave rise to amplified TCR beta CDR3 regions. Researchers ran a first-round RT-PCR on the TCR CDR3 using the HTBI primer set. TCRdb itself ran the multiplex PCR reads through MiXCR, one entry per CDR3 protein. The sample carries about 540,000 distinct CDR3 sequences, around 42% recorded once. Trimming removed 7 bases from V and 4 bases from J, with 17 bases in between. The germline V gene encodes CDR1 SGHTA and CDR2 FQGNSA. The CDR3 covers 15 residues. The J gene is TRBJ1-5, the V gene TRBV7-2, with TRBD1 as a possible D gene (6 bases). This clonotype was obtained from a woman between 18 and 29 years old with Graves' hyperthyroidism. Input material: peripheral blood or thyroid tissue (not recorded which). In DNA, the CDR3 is TGTGCCAGCACCTACCGAGGGGGGTCAAATCAGCCCCAGCATTTT. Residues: CASTYRGGSNQPQHF.